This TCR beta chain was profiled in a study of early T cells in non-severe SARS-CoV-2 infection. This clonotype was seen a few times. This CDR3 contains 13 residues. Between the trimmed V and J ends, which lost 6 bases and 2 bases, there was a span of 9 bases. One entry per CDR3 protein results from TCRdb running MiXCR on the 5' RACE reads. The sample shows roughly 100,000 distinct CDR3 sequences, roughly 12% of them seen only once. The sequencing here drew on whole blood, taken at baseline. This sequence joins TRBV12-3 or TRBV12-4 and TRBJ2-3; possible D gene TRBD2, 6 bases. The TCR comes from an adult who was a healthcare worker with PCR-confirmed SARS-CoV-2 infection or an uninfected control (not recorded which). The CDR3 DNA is TGTGCCAGCAGGCGGGACTCCACAGATACGCAGTATTTT. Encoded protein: CASRRDSTDTQYF.